The next 28 T cell receptor beta chains were all read from a single sample in a study of CD8 T cells in ankylosing spondylitis. Findings and caveats of the study: Ankylosing spondylitis blood appeared to carry a characteristic TCR beta motif of under ten highly homologous variants.

TCRdb passed the 5' RACE reads through MiXCR, listing each CDR3 protein once. The repertoire includes roughly 490,000 distinct CDR3 sequences, about 5.7% of them detected once, and roughly 3.3% sits in the top ten. Which antigens these TCRs recognize remains unknown. Sequencing input: blood, either unsorted or a sorted T cell fraction (not recorded which). These receptors were taken from a male donor with ankylosing spondylitis.

This clonotype has at least ten counts. The chain is built from TRBV7-2 and TRBJ2-3; D is uncertain. V lost 4 bases to trimming and J lost 0 bases, with 11 bases between them. The CDR3 contains 15 residues. Germline lookup yields CDR1 SGHTA and CDR2 FQGNSA. The CDR3 region is CASSSRRISTDTQYF. CDR3 sequence (DNA): TGTGCCAGCAGCTCCCGGCGGATTAGCACAGATACGCAGTATTTT.

This clonotype was observed a handful of times. The chain has TRBV5-5 and TRBJ1-2; 10 positions match TRBD1. Germline V CDR1 and CDR2: SGHKS, YYEKEE (reference sequence). The CDR3 has 15 amino acids. V lost 4 bases, J lost 4 bases, and 7 bases stayed unmatched. CDR3 amino acids: CASSIRDRGGYGYTF. The DNA for the CDR3 is TGTGCCAGCAGCATCCGGGACAGGGGAGGCTATGGCTACACCTTC.

This clonotype came up many times. CDR3 in amino acids: CASSSRDSQETQYF. For the CDR3, the DNA is TGTGCCAGCAGCTCCCGGGACTCGCAAGAGACCCAGTACTTC. The chain carries TRBV7-9 and TRBJ2-5; D is perhaps TRBD2 (6 bases). Trimming removed 4 bases from V and 2 bases from J, with 11 bases in between. The CDR3 is 14 amino acids. Germline V CDR1 and CDR2: SEHNR, FQNEAQ (reference sequence). Based on the CDR3 plus reference TRBV7-9 and TRBJ2-5, the full variable domain is DTGVSQNPRHKITKRGQNVTFRCDPISEHNRLYWYRQTLGQGPEFLTYFQNEAQLEKSRLLSDRFSAERPKGSFSTLEIQRTEQGDSAMYLCASSSRDSQETQYFGPGTRLLVL.

There are many counts of this clonotype. The chain couples TRBV15 to TRBJ2-1, with 7 bases that match TRBD2. V gave up 3 bases and J gave up 9 bases; unmatched junction bases: 8. Germline CDR1 and CDR2: LNHNV and YYDKDF (reference sequence). The CDR3 spans 14 residues. CDR3 sequence (DNA): TGTGCCACCAGCAGGAGAGCGGGATCTAGTGAGCAGTTCTTC. Residues: CATSRRAGSSEQFF.

CDR3 sequence: CSAEEETQYF. The DNA of the CDR3 is TGCAGTGCCGAAGAAGAGACCCAGTACTTC. This chain links TRBV20-1 with TRBJ2-5; D is unclear. The CDR3 consists of 10 residues. Trimming removed 6 bases at V and 3 bases at J, with 5 bases between. Germline V CDR1 and CDR2: DFQATT, SNEGSKA (reference sequence).

As concerns this clonotype: A much more abundant neighbour one base away suggests this may be a read error. This chain links TRBV5-5 with TRBJ2-1; possibly TRBD2 for D (6 bases). The CDR3 is 16 amino acids. Germline V CDR1 and CDR2: SGHKS, YYEKEE (reference sequence). The CDR3 reads CASSSFREFSYDEQFF. CDR3 bases: TGTGCCAGCAGCTCCTTCCGGGAGTTCTCCTACGATGAGCAGTTCTTC.

This clonotype was observed a few times. The chain couples TRBV10-3 to TRBJ1-1; 8 bases are a match to TRBD1. Trimming at V came to 4 bases and at J to 7 bases, leaving 5 bases not matched to a gene. CDR3 length: 13 amino acids. Per the germline V gene, CDR1 is ENHRY and CDR2 is SYGVKD. This CDR3 reads CAISGTGKREAFF. In DNA, the CDR3 is TGTGCCATCAGTGGGACAGGGAAACGTGAAGCTTTCTTT.

The J gene is TRBJ2-1, the V gene TRBV20-1, with a possible D match to TRBD2 (6 bases). CDR1 and CDR2 from the germline V gene are DFQATT and SNEGSKA (reference sequence). The CDR3 is 14 amino acids. V was trimmed by 3 bases and J by 0 bases, leaving 9 bases between them. CDR3 DNA sequence: TGCAGTGCTAGTATGGGGGGCTCCTACAATGAGCAGTTCTTC. It is translated as CSASMGGSYNEQFF.

This clonotype came up many times. The chain recombines TRBV20-1 with TRBJ1-6; unclear D gene. The germline gives CDR1 DFQATT, CDR2 SNEGSKA (reference sequence). V lost 3 bases, J lost 10 bases, and 7 bases lay in between. The CDR3 sequence is 11 residues long. The CDR3 DNA sequence: TGCAGTGCTAGGCGACGCTCACCCCTCCACTTT. Residues: CSARRRSPLHF.

A few counts support this clonotype. V and J are TRBV5-1 and TRBJ2-5; the match to TRBD1 covers 9 bases. From germline, CDR1 is SGHRS and CDR2 YFSETQ. The ends lost 4 bases at V and 5 bases at J; junction bases unmatched: 3. This CDR3 comprises 13 residues. The DNA of the CDR3 is TGCGCCAGCAGCAATGGACAGGGGGAGACCCAGTACTTC. Protein sequence: CASSNGQGETQYF.

This clonotype was observed many times. This chain uses TRBV6-2 or TRBV6-3 with TRBJ1-4; D gene uncertain. Looked up from germline, CDR1 is MNHEY and CDR2 is SVGEGT. This CDR3 has 14 residues. V lost 5 bases, J lost 2 bases, and 9 bases lay in between. The CDR3 coding sequence is TGTGCCAGCAGTGCCCGCAGGACTAATGAAAAACTGTTTTTT. This codes for CASSARRTNEKLFF.

The sample holds many counts of this clonotype. This chain joins TRBV5-1 and TRBJ2-3; D gene uncertain. Germline CDR1 and CDR2: SGHRS and YFSETQ. The CDR3 is 15 amino acids. Trimming removed 7 bases from V and 5 bases from J, with 20 bases in between. Here the CDR3 reads CASQQTAVARDTQYF. The DNA for the CDR3 is TGCGCCAGCCAGCAAACGGCAGTTGCACGAGATACGCAGTATTTT.

This clonotype was picked up many times. J is TRBJ1-2 and V is TRBV4-3; D not resolved. Germline V lookup: CDR1 LGHNA, CDR2 YSLEER. This CDR3 has 16 residues. Trimming shortened V by 0 bases and J by 7 bases, and 18 bases separated the two germline ends. CDR3: CASSQEDVPLGRGYTF. CDR3 DNA: TGCGCCAGCAGCCAAGAAGATGTACCTCTAGGACGTGGCTACACCTTC.

The gene calls are TRBV6-6 and TRBJ2-7; no clear D. Trimming stripped 6 bases from V and 5 bases from J, with 14 bases between. Germline V gene sequence: CDR1 MNHNY, CDR2 SVGAGI (reference sequence). The CDR3 has 13 amino acids. CDR3 bases: TGTGCCAGCAGGCAGGACCTGCACGACGAGCAGTACTTC. This gives the protein CASRQDLHDEQYF.

This clonotype was counted ten times or more. The chain couples TRBV4-3 to TRBJ2-5; TRBD2 matches 9 bases. Germline values: CDR1 LGHNA, CDR2 YSLEER. This CDR3 region has 17 residues. V trimming: 5 bases; J trimming: 0 bases; junction bases outside the gene matches: 10. CDR3 nucleotides: TGCGCCAGCAGCTATAGACTAGCGGACTCGTACCAAGAGACCCAGTACTTC. It codes for CASSYRLADSYQETQYF.

This clonotype was observed at least ten times. The genes are TRBV7-2 and TRBJ1-1; 9 bases align to TRBD1. Germline V lookup: CDR1 SGHTA, CDR2 FQGNSA. Trimming took 5 bases from V and 4 from J; bases not matched to a gene: 8. CDR3 size: 15 residues. Written as DNA, the CDR3 is TGTGCCAGCAGCACCCGACAGGGGGGTATCACTGAAGCTTTCTTT. Its translation is CASSTRQGGITEAFF.

In its sample, this clonotype was seen many times. The chain recombines TRBV20-1 with TRBJ2-3; D is uncertain. The germline V gene has CDR1 DFQATT and CDR2 SNEGSKA (reference sequence). Trimming removed 5 bases at V and 2 bases at J, with 14 bases between. The CDR3 contains 14 residues. The CDR3: CSALNDLNTDTQYF. CDR3 sequence (DNA): TGCAGTGCTCTTAATGACCTCAACACAGATACGCAGTATTTT.

This clonotype was observed many times. The genes are TRBV7-9 and TRBJ1-6; weak D call: TRBD1 (5 bases). The germline V and J ends were trimmed by 4 bases and 9 bases, with 13 bases remaining between them. Germline CDR1 reads SEHNR; CDR2 reads FQNEAQ (reference sequence). The CDR3 is 14 residues long. The CDR3 DNA reads as TGTGCCAGCAGCTCCGACAGCCCAATTTCACCCCTCCACTTT. Translated, it gives CASSSDSPISPLHF.

This clonotype was observed many times. This sequence joins TRBV5-1 and TRBJ1-2; D is unresolved. The germline V gene has CDR1 SGHRS and CDR2 YFSETQ. V dropped 5 bases and J dropped 0 bases, with 11 bases sitting between them. The CDR3 extends over 14 amino acids. CDR3 amino acids: CASRFPGSNYGYTF. DNA for the CDR3: TGCGCCAGCAGGTTCCCCGGATCTAACTATGGCTACACCTTC. Complete variable domain (other parts from reference TRBV5-1 and TRBJ1-2): KAGVTQTPRYLIKTRGQQVTLSCSPISGHRSVSWYQQTPGQGLQFLFEYFSETQRNKGNFPGRFSGRQFSNSRSEMNVSTLELGDSALYLCASRFPGSNYGYTFGSGTRLTVV.

This clonotype was observed a few times. The chain links TRBV18 to TRBJ2-1; maybe TRBD2 (5 bases). The CDR3 has 16 amino acids. Trimming left V 0 bases short and J 0 bases short, with 9 bases between. Germline V gene data show CDR1 as KGHSH and CDR2 as LQKENI. CDR3 coding DNA: TGTGCCAGCTCACCACCAGCGGAGCCCTCCTACAATGAGCAGTTCTTC. Translated: CASSPPAEPSYNEQFF.

This clonotype was observed at least ten times. This chain's CDR3 is CASSRRGGEGYTF. CDR3 DNA sequence: TGTGCCAGCAGCCGCAGGGGTGGAGAAGGCTACACCTTC. The chain has TRBV5-6 and TRBJ1-2; D perhaps matches TRBD1 (6 bases). The CDR3 runs 13 residues. Germline loops: CDR1 SGHDT, CDR2 YYEEEE. V gave up 4 bases and J gave up 8 bases, with 15 bases separating them. The variable domain in full, with the rest retrieved from reference TRBV5-6 and TRBJ1-2, is DAGVTQSPTHLIKTRGQQVTLRCSPKSGHDTVSWYQQALGQGPQFIFQYYEEEERQRGNFPDRFSGHQFPNYSSELNVNALLLGDSALYLCASSRRGGEGYTFGSGTRLTVV.

The chain is built from TRBV4-3 and TRBJ2-1, with TRBD1 identical over 8 bases. With 4 bases clipped from V and 4 bases from J, the junction kept 6 bases outside the gene matches. CDR1 and CDR2 from the germline V gene are LGHNA and YSLEER. The length of the CDR3 is 15 residues. CDR3 sequence: CASSPGTGLYNEQFF. In nucleotides, the CDR3 is TGCGCCAGCAGCCCCGGGACAGGCCTTTACAATGAGCAGTTCTTC.

This clonotype has at least ten counts. V usage is TRBV20-1 and J usage is TRBJ2-1; D not certain. Germline CDR1 reads DFQATT; CDR2 reads SNEGSKA (reference sequence). The V and J ends lost 2 bases and 1 base respectively, with 12 bases between them. The CDR3 loop spans 15 amino acids. The CDR3 protein is CSARRATASYNEQFF. CDR3 nucleotide sequence: TGCAGTGCTAGACGGGCAACAGCATCCTACAATGAGCAGTTCTTC.

This clonotype was counted at least ten times. The J gene is TRBJ2-7, the V gene TRBV4-3; D call uncertain. The CDR3 extends over 15 amino acids. The germline V gene has CDR1 LGHNA and CDR2 YSLEER. V was clipped by 0 bases and J by 0 bases, with 9 bases between them. The CDR3 nucleotides are TGCGCCAGCAGCCAAGATCGAAGGGTCTCCTACGAGCAGTACTTC. This encodes CASSQDRRVSYEQYF.

This clonotype was detected many times. This chain connects TRBV4-1 to TRBJ1-1; the match to TRBD1 covers 9 bases. The CDR3 runs 16 residues. Trimming took 6 bases from V and 5 from J; bases not matched to a gene: 13. Looked up from germline, CDR1 is MGHRA and CDR2 is YSYEKL. CDR3 in amino acids: CASRRFSTGGRTEAFF. The CDR3 nucleotides read TGCGCCAGCAGGCGTTTTTCGACAGGGGGGAGGACTGAAGCTTTCTTT.

CDR3: CASRAAATNEKLFF. The DNA for the CDR3 is TGTGCCAGTAGGGCAGCAGCAACTAATGAAAAACTGTTTTTT. The rearrangement links TRBV6-1 to TRBJ1-4, with D uncertain. Germline loops: CDR1 MNHNS, CDR2 SASEGT. The CDR3 has 14 amino acids. The ends were cut back, 9 bases at V and 0 bases at J, with 11 bases in the middle.

This clonotype showed up just a few times. V gene TRBV4-1 combines with J gene TRBJ1-1; D gene ambiguous. Per germline, CDR1 MGHRA and CDR2 YSYEKL. Trimming removed 1 base at V and 4 bases at J, with 19 bases between. This CDR3 is 17 amino acids long. Written as DNA, the CDR3 is TGCGCCAGCAGCCAAGGTCCGGGGTTTTGGCCCTTCACTGAAGCTTTCTTT. Translating gives CASSQGPGFWPFTEAFF.

This clonotype was seen more than once but under ten times. The chain links TRBV5-1 to TRBJ2-5; no definite D call. The ends were cut back, 0 bases at V and 0 bases at J, with 9 bases in the middle. Germline loops: CDR1 SGHRS, CDR2 YFSETQ. The CDR3 consists of 15 residues. The CDR3 reads CASSLATTYQETQYF. CDR3 nucleotide sequence: TGCGCCAGCAGCTTGGCCACCACGTACCAAGAGACCCAGTACTTC.